This is a list of T cell receptor beta chains from one sample in a study of blood T cells in healthy people across ages. TCRdb re-called the 5' RACE reads with MiXCR, one entry per CDR3 protein. The sample has more than 650,000 distinct CDR3 sequences, roughly 50% seen once. Sequences were obtained from blood. These receptors were taken from an elderly man in good health. Each CDR3 is given with its conserved first and last residue. A D gene is named only where the DNA matches it firmly. A clone size is listed for some rows: how often the clone was seen (once, few, many), or a class if it is expanded.

j_call d_call clone_size v_call cdr3_aa cdr3_nt
TRBJ2-1 TRBD2 . TRBV3-1 CASTKGGTGLGQNNEQFF TGTGCCAGCACCAAAGGGGGGACGGGACTAGGTCAAAACAATGAGCAGTTCTTC
TRBJ2-1 . . TRBV6-6 CASSRDLTADEQFF TGTGCCAGCAGCCGGGACCTGACCGCGGATGAGCAGTTCTTC
TRBJ2-1 TRBD2 . TRBV14 CASSQEGWTSGAYNEQFF TGTGCCAGCAGCCAAGAAGGGTGGACTAGCGGAGCATACAATGAGCAGTTCTTC
TRBJ2-1 TRBD2 . TRBV15 CATSRDPKLAGVRHNEQFF TGTGCCACCAGCAGAGATCCCAAATTAGCGGGAGTTCGGCACAATGAGCAGTTCTTC
TRBJ2-5 . . TRBV15 CATSRDWLGAGSVETQYF TGTGCCACCAGCAGAGATTGGTTGGGCGCGGGGAGCGTGGAGACCCAGTACTTC
TRBJ2-1 TRBD1 . TRBV6-1 CASSGRQGSGNEQFF TGTGCCAGCAGTGGGAGACAGGGATCAGGGAATGAGCAGTTCTTC
TRBJ2-7 . few TRBV29-1 CSVGRDGTYEQYF TGCAGCGTTGGTCGGGACGGGACCTACGAGCAGTACTTC
TRBJ2-7 TRBD1 . TRBV6-5 CASNGQDYEQYF TGTGCCAGCAATGGACAGGACTACGAGCAGTACTTC
TRBJ2-1 TRBD1 . TRBV27 CASSPRQGLYNEQFF TGTGCCAGCAGTCCAAGACAGGGTCTTTACAATGAGCAGTTCTTC
TRBJ2-3 . . TRBV6-1 CASSEATSGRGGRYAYF TGTGCCAGCAGTGAAGCTACCTCCGGCCGTGGGGGCAGATACGCGTATTTT
TRBJ1-2 . . TRBV24-1 CATRTTSNYGYTF TGTGCCACCCGGACAACTTCTAACTATGGCTACACCTTC
TRBJ1-1 TRBD1 . TRBV15 CATSTSGGREAFF TGTGCCACCAGCACCTCAGGGGGTCGTGAAGCTTTCTTT
TRBJ2-5 . . TRBV25-1 CASSGRAETQYF TGTGCCAGCAGTGGGAGGGCGGAGACCCAGTACTTC
TRBJ1-6 . . TRBV27 CASSPKGAPNRAYNSPLHF TGTGCCAGCAGTCCTAAAGGGGCTCCGAATCGGGCTTATAATTCACCCCTCCACTTT
TRBJ2-1 . once TRBV6-5 CATGSGRIYNEQFF TGTGCCACGGGGAGCGGACGCATCTACAATGAGCAGTTCTTC
TRBJ1-1 . . TRBV6-5 CASSYFLSPPTARNTEAFF TGTGCCAGCAGTTACTTCCTATCCCCCCCCACAGCCCGGAACACTGAAGCTTTCTTT
TRBJ2-1 . few TRBV28 CASSPASSSYNEQFF TGTGCCAGCAGTCCTGCCTCCAGCTCCTACAATGAGCAGTTCTTC
TRBJ2-6 TRBD2 . TRBV2 CATYSRTSGSDTGTNVLTF TGTGCCACCTACTCCCGGACTAGCGGGAGTGACACTGGGACCAACGTCCTGACTTTC
TRBJ2-1 . few TRBV20-1 CSATGGNSVYNEQFF TGCAGTGCTACCGGGGGAAACTCCGTCTACAATGAGCAGTTCTTC
TRBJ1-1 . few TRBV10-2 CASSDTGPLGNTEAFF TGCGCCAGCAGTGATACGGGACCCTTGGGAAACACTGAAGCTTTCTTT
TRBJ1-3 . . TRBV7-9 CASRPSSGNTIYF TGTGCCAGCAGGCCTAGCTCTGGAAACACCATATATTTT
TRBJ2-1 . many TRBV28 CASSLGGAPYNEQFF TGTGCCAGCAGTTTAGGAGGGGCACCATACAATGAGCAGTTCTTC
TRBJ1-6 TRBD1 . TRBV15 CATSRDRTGHPDSPLHF TGTGCCACCAGCAGAGATCGGACAGGGCATCCGGATTCACCCCTCCACTTT
TRBJ2-5 TRBD2 . TRBV9 CASSLSGLAGLGETQYF TGTGCCAGCAGCCTCTCGGGACTAGCGGGGCTAGGGGAGACCCAGTACTTC